Listed below are T cell receptor beta chains from one sample, sequenced in a study of cytomegalovirus exposure and HLA in healthy donors. Sequencing was performed with immunoSEQ multiplex PCR; in TCRdb, only in-frame clones are kept and a portion is missing. The table records about 100,000 clones, 76% of them present only once. Material for sequencing was PBMCs. The receptors were gathered from a middle-aged man in good health and CMV-seronegative. Each CDR3 is given with its conserved first and last residue. Fields, in order: J gene, clone size, V gene, D gene, CDR3 length, CDR3 DNA, CDR3 protein. D genes are given only for firm matches. Clone size is not always given. Where it is, it says once, few, many or a class for expanded clones.

>TRBJ2-2|-|TRBV15|TRBD1|17
TGTGCCACCAGCAGAGATGTCGCGACAGGGGACACCGGGGAGCTGTTTTTT
CATSRDVATGDTGELFF
>TRBJ2-5|-|TRBV4-3|TRBD1|13
TGCGCCAGCAGCCGGGGACAGGGAGGTACCCAGTACTTC
CASSRGQGGTQYF
>TRBJ1-3|-|TRBV7-2|-|14
TGTGCCAGCAGCTTAGGTACAACCGGAAACACCATATATTTT
CASSLGTTGNTIYF
>TRBJ1-1|-|TRBV6-6|-|16
TGTGCCAGCACTCCGCAGGATCTAGGGGCGCGAAGAGGAGCTTTCTTT
CASTPQDLGARRGAFF
>TRBJ2-5|-|TRBV4-1|TRBD2|17
TGCGCCAGCAGCCGGACTAGCGGGGGGACCCTGCAAGAGACCCAGTACTTC
CASSRTSGGTLQETQYF
>TRBJ1-4|-|TRBV5-1|-|15
TGCGCCAGCAGCGCGGTCACCGGCGCGGAGGAAAAACTGTTTTTT
CASSAVTGAEEKLFF
>TRBJ2-6|-|TRBV19|-|17
TGTGCCAGTAGTGCCTCGACAGGAAAGACTGGGGCCAACGTCCTGACTTTC
CASSASTGKTGANVLTF
>TRBJ1-5|-|TRBV5-5|-|15
TGTGCCAGCAGCTTGGGCACAGGTTCCAATCAGCCCCAGCATTTT
CASSLGTGSNQPQHF
>TRBJ2-6|-|TRBV6-6|-|15
TGTGCCAGCCGACGTAGCAGCTCTGGGGCCAACGTCCTGACTTTC
CASRRSSSGANVLTF
>TRBJ1-1|-|TRBV18|TRBD1|15
TGTGCCAGCTCACCACAGGGACAGGGGGGCACTGAAGCTTTCTTT
CASSPQGQGGTEAFF
>TRBJ2-2|-|TRBV10-3|TRBD1|16
TGTGCCATCAGTGAGTCGACAGGGTCGAACACCGGGGAGCTGTTTTTT
CAISESTGSNTGELFF
>TRBJ1-1|-|TRBV28|-|15
TGTGCCAGCAGTTTGACGGGGGGGCCTAACACTGAAGCTTTCTTT
CASSLTGGPNTEAFF
>TRBJ2-5|-|TRBV2|TRBD2|14
TGTGCCAGCAGGAAAGGGATAGCGGGGGGGACCCAGTACTTC
CASRKGIAGGTQYF
>TRBJ1-5|-|TRBV10-3|-|12
TGTGCCATCAGTGAAGGAGATCAGCCCCAGCATTTT
CAISEGDQPQHF
>TRBJ2-1|-|TRBV19|-|14
TGTGCCAGTAGTCTTCAGGGGAGGGGCAATGAGCAGTTCTTC
CASSLQGRGNEQFF
>TRBJ2-7|-|TRBV27|-|13
TGTGCCAGCAGACCAGGGGTCGTCTACGAGCAGTACTTC
CASRPGVVYEQYF
>TRBJ2-3|once|TRBV19|TRBD2|18
TGTGCCAGTAGTACTCGCCCCGGTGGGCGGGGGGTCACAGATACGCAGTATTTT
CASSTRPGGRGVTDTQYF
>TRBJ1-5|-|TRBV19|-|14
TGTGCCAGTAGTATGAAGGCAGGGCGCCAGCCCCAGCATTTT
CASSMKAGRQPQHF
>TRBJ1-1|few|TRBV10-3|TRBD1|15
TGTGCCATCAGTGAGCGCAGAACAGGGGGCACTGAAGCTTTCTTT
CAISERRTGGTEAFF
>TRBJ2-3|-|TRBV13|-|15
TGTGCCAGCAGCTTAATGACAGAAAGCACAGATACGCAGTATTTT
CASSLMTESTDTQYF
>TRBJ2-3|few|TRBV7-2|-|11
TGTGCCAGCAGCTTGGGACTCCAGCAGTATTTT
CASSLGLQQYF
>TRBJ1-2|-|TRBV2|-|12
TGTGCCAGCAACCCACAAAACTATGGCTACACCTTC
CASNPQNYGYTF
>TRBJ1-3|medium-sized|TRBV4-2|TRBD1|19
TGTGCCAGCAGCCAGCGGAGTGGACAGGGGGCTGCCGGTGGAAACACCATATATTTT
CASSQRSGQGAAGGNTIYF
>TRBJ2-2|-|TRBV11-2|-|15
TGTGCCAGCAGCTTAGGCCAGGGCCCCACCGGGGAGCTGTTTTTT
CASSLGQGPTGELFF
>TRBJ2-3|-|TRBV18|TRBD1|15
TGTGCCAGCTCACCACCGGCAGGGGGTGCAGATACGCAGTATTTT
CASSPPAGGADTQYF
>TRBJ2-1|-|TRBV15|-|14
TGTGCCACCAGCAGAGGACTCTTCTCGGATGAGCAGTTCTTC
CATSRGLFSDEQFF
>TRBJ1-2|-|TRBV9|-|17
TGTGCCAGCAGCGTAGACCTAGCAGCAGTAGGGTCCTATGGCTACACCTTC
CASSVDLAAVGSYGYTF
>TRBJ2-3|-|TRBV18|TRBD1|15
TGTGCCAGCTCACCGGGACAGGGTTCCACAGATACGCAGTATTTT
CASSPGQGSTDTQYF
>TRBJ2-2|few|TRBV7-3|TRBD1|13
TGTGCCAGTAGGACAGGGTACACCGGGGAGCTGTTTTTT
CASRTGYTGELFF
>TRBJ2-1|-|TRBV7-7|-|13
TGTGCTAGCAGCTTAGACTCTTACAATGAGCAGTTCTTC
CASSLDSYNEQFF
>TRBJ1-1|once|TRBV30|TRBD1|14
TGTGCCTGGAGACCGGGACAGGGCTCCACTGAAGCTTTCTTT
CAWRPGQGSTEAFF
>TRBJ1-1|-|TRBV14|TRBD1|14
TGTGCCAGCAGCCTAACGTCAGGGGGGACTGAAGCTTTCTTT
CASSLTSGGTEAFF
>TRBJ1-2|-|TRBV6-1|TRBD1|17
TGTGCCAGCAGTGACAGGGACAGGGACTCCGCTAACTATGGCTACACCTTC
CASSDRDRDSANYGYTF
>TRBJ1-1|-|TRBV19|TRBD1|16
TGTGCCAGTAGTACTTTGACAGGGGCGATGAACACTGAAGCTTTCTTT
CASSTLTGAMNTEAFF
>TRBJ1-4|-|TRBV29-1|-|14
TGCAGCGTTGAAGATTGGGGCCAGAATGAAAAACTGTTTTTT
CSVEDWGQNEKLFF
>TRBJ2-3|-|TRBV11-3|TRBD2|15
TGTGCCAGCAGCTTACGGTCGCTAGCGGCAGATACGCAGTATTTT
CASSLRSLAADTQYF
>TRBJ2-5|once|TRBV7-3|TRBD2|14
TGTGCCAGCAGCTTATTGCGGGAGGAAGAGACCCAGTACTTC
CASSLLREEETQYF
>TRBJ2-2|-|TRBV7-9|-|13
TGTTCCAGCAGCTCCATAGACACCGGGGAGCTGTTTTTT
CSSSSIDTGELFF
>TRBJ1-4|-|TRBV18|TRBD1|15
TGTGCCAGCTCACCCAGACAGGGACCTAATGAAAAACTGTTTTTT
CASSPRQGPNEKLFF
>TRBJ2-5|-|TRBV5-1|-|14
TGCGCCAGCAGCTTAGGACTGTACCAAGAGACCCAGTACTTC
CASSLGLYQETQYF
>TRBJ1-2|few|TRBV6-5|TRBD1|14
TGTGCCAGCAGTGAAGGACAGGGGCCCTATGGCTACACCTTC
CASSEGQGPYGYTF
>TRBJ1-5|few|TRBV5-5|TRBD1|16
TGTGCCAGCAGCCCCGGGACAGCTTCTCCTAATCAGCCCCAGCATTTT
CASSPGTASPNQPQHF
>TRBJ1-2|-|TRBV23-1|-|14
TGCGCCAGCAGCCGCAGGGGATGGCCCACTGGCTACACCTTC
CASSRRGWPTGYTF
>TRBJ2-5|-|TRBV5-4|TRBD1|15
TGTGCCAGCAGCGGAGGACAGGGTTACCAAGAGACCCAGTACTTC
CASSGGQGYQETQYF
>TRBJ2-5|-|TRBV6-5|-|14
TGTGCCAGCAGTTCCCTAGGTTTGGCGGAGACCCAGTACTTC
CASSSLGLAETQYF
>TRBJ1-2|-|TRBV27|-|15
TGTGCCAGCAGTTTATTTGAGGGCGCGGGTTGTGGCTACACCTTC
CASSLFEGAGCGYTF
>TRBJ2-1|-|TRBV10-1|TRBD2|17
TGCGCCAGCAGGTGTGCCTGCTGGACTAGGTCCTACAATGAGCAGTTCTTC
CASRCACWTRSYNEQFF
>TRBJ1-4|-|TRBV5-1|-|17
TGCGCCAGCAGTAGGGCGGACACCGGCCGGGGGGTTGAAAAACTGTTTTTT
CASSRADTGRGVEKLFF
>TRBJ1-1|-|TRBV18|-|13
TGTGCCAGCTCCCCGGGAAGGGACACTGAAGCTTTCTTT
CASSPGRDTEAFF
>TRBJ2-2|once|TRBV7-8|-|16
TGTGCCAGCAGCTTAAGGGCAGGGACGAACACCGGGGAGCTGTTTTTT
CASSLRAGTNTGELFF
>TRBJ2-2|few|TRBV4-3|TRBD1|14
TGCGCCAGCAGCCCGGACAGGGGAGGTGGGGAGCTGTTTTTT
CASSPDRGGGELFF
>TRBJ1-1|-|TRBV7-7|-|13
TGTGCCAGCAGCTCGGGGGTCAACACTGAAGCTTTCTTT
CASSSGVNTEAFF
>TRBJ1-3|-|TRBV9|TRBD1|15
TGTGCCAGCAGCCCCGTCGGGACAGGGAGAAACACCATATATTTT
CASSPVGTGRNTIYF
>TRBJ2-3|-|TRBV7-3|TRBD2|16
TGTGCCAGCAGCTCCCTCGGGGGGGCCATGGTAGATACGCAGTATTTT
CASSSLGGAMVDTQYF
>TRBJ1-4|once|TRBV7-2|-|15
TGTGCCAGCAGCTACAGCTACTCAACTAATGAAAAACTGTTTTTT
CASSYSYSTNEKLFF